Below, one T cell receptor (beta chain) is given with its context. Different DNA sequences within this sample yield the same CDR3. The protocol was immunoSEQ multiplex PCR, while the TCRdb copy is restricted to in-frame clones and leaves out a portion. The sample shows just under 85,000 clones, roughly 90% of them seen only once. The J segment lost 4 bases and the V segment lost 6 bases, leaving 4 bases of the junction unmatched. Germline V CDR1 and CDR2: SNHLY, FYNNEI. The CDR3 is 13 amino acids. Isocitrate dehydrogenase mutation was absent in all glioblastoma patients. Blood PBMC samples: pre-vaccination, two weeks post third vaccination, and at tumor progression. These data belong to a study of glioma-infiltrating T cells after dendritic cell vaccination. The wider study: Dendritic cell vaccine was injected intradermally three times, biweekly.

V usage is TRBV2 and J usage is TRBJ1-1; 8 bases agree with TRBD1. This receptor was taken from a human donor with glioblastoma. The sequencing used blood, collected before dendritic cell vaccination. This chain's CDR3 is CASRLDRGTEAFF. The CDR3 nucleotides read TGTGCCAGCAGATTAGACAGGGGCACTGAAGCTTTCTTT.